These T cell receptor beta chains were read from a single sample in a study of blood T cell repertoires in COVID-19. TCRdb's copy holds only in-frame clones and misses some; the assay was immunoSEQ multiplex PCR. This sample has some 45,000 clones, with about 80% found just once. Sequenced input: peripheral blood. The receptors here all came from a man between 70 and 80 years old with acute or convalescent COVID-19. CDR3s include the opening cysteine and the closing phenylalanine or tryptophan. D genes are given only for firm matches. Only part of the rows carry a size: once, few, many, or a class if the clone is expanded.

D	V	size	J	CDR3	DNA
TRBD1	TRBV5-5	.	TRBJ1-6	CASSWDRVRNSPLHF	TGTGCCAGCAGCTGGGACAGGGTTCGTAATTCACCCCTCCACTTT
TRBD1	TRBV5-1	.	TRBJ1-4	CASSTGTGSRKLFF	TGCGCCAGCTCGACCGGGACAGGATCAAGAAAACTGTTTTTT
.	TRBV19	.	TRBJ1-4	CASSINRSNEKLFF	TGTGCCAGTAGTATAAACAGAAGTAATGAAAAACTGTTTTTT
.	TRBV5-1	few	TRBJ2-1	CASSLVPNRDKYNEQFF	TGCGCCAGCAGCTTGGTCCCGAACCGGGACAAATACAATGAGCAGTTCTTC
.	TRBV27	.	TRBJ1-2	CAAGSQGSYGYTF	TGTGCCGCAGGATCACAGGGATCCTATGGCTACACCTTC
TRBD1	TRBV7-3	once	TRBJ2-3	CASSMGQENTQYF	TGTGCCAGCAGCATGGGACAGGAGAACACGCAGTATTTT
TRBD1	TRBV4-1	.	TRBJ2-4	CASTQTGGKNIQYF	TGCGCCAGCACCCAGACAGGGGGCAAGAACATTCAGTACTTC
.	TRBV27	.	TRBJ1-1	CASRQNGGAAEAFF	TGTGCCAGCAGACAGAATGGAGGCGCTGCTGAAGCTTTCTTT
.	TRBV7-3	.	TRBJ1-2	CASSLKGSGGYGYTF	TGTGCCAGCAGCTTAAAGGGCTCCGGGGGCTATGGCTACACCTTC
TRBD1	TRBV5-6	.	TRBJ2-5	CASRRTGEGETQYF	TGTGCCAGCAGGAGGACAGGGGAAGGGGAGACCCAGTACTTC
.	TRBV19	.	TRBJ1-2	CASSIDWTANYGYTF	TGTGCCAGTAGTATAGATTGGACAGCTAACTATGGCTACACCTTC
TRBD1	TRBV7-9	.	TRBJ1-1	CASSKDRGGTEAFF	TGTGCCAGCAGCAAAGACAGGGGAGGCACTGAAGCTTTCTTT
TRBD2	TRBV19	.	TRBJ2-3	CASRSSGGSTDTQYF	TGTGCCAGTAGGAGTAGCGGGGGGAGCACAGATACGCAGTATTTT
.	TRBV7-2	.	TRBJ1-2	CASSLAPGNYGYTF	TGTGCCAGCAGCTTAGCGCCGGGGAACTATGGCTACACCTTC
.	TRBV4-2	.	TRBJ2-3	CASSPSTGLDTQYF	TGTGCCAGCAGCCCGAGTACCGGTTTAGATACGCAGTATTTT
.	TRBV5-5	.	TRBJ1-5	CASSLVGFPGQHF	TGTGCCAGCAGCTTGGTAGGCTTTCCGGGACAGCATTTT
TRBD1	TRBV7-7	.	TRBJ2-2	CASSLETGARNTGELFF	TGTGCCAGCAGCTTAGAGACAGGGGCGAGGAACACCGGGGAGCTGTTTTTT
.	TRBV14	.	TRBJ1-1	CASSQIGGNTEAFF	TGTGCCAGCAGCCAGATCGGGGGTAACACTGAAGCTTTCTTT
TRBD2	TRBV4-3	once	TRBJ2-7	CASSPSDSGGVKQYF	TGCGCCAGCAGCCCTTCGGACAGCGGGGGGGTAAAGCAGTACTTC
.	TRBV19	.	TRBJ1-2	CASTQGDRADYGYTF	TGTGCCAGTACACAAGGGGATAGGGCCGACTATGGCTACACCTTC
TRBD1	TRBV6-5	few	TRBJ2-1	CASSYSTWTGSEQFF	TGTGCCAGCAGTTACTCGACGTGGACAGGGAGTGAGCAGTTCTTC
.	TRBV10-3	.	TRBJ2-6	CAISDGRGAGGANVLTF	TGTGCCATCAGTGACGGCAGGGGGGCAGGTGGGGCCAACGTCCTGACTTTC
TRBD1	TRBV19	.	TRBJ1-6	CASSKGQAYNSPLHF	TGTGCCAGCTCCAAGGGACAGGCCTATAATTCACCCCTCCACTTT
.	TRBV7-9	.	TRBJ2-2	CASSLKGTGELFF	TGTGCCAGCAGCTTAAAGGGGACCGGGGAGCTGTTTTTT
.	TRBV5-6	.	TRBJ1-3	CASSLGRAGNTIYF	TGTGCCAGCAGCTTGGGGAGGGCTGGAAACACCATATATTTT
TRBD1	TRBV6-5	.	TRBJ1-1	CASSPTGGGGTEAFF	TGTGCCAGCAGCCCGACAGGGGGCGGTGGCACTGAAGCTTTCTTT
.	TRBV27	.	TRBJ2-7	CASSREGDSSYEQYF	TGTGCCAGCAGCCGGGAGGGGGACAGCTCCTACGAGCAGTACTTC
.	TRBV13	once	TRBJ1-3	CASSPTTGHSGNTIYF	TGTGCCAGCAGCCCCACGACTGGTCACTCTGGAAACACCATATATTTT
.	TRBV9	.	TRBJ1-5	CASSVVNGVDQPQHF	TGTGCCAGCAGCGTAGTAAACGGAGTGGATCAGCCCCAGCATTTT
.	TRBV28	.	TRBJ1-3	CASRLTTGLAGNTIYF	TGTGCCAGCAGACTTACGACGGGGTTAGCTGGAAACACCATATATTTT
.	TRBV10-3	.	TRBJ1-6	CAISTGNNSPLHF	TGTGCCATCTCAACAGGGAACAATTCACCCCTCCACTTT
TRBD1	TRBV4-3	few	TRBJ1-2	CASSSRTGANYGYTF	TGCGCCAGCAGCTCCCGGACAGGAGCTAACTATGGCTACACCTTC
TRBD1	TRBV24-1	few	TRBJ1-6	CATSETGQVNPHF	TGTGCCACCAGTGAAACGGGACAGGTAAATCCCCACTTT
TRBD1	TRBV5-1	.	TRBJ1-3	CASSVTGGNGNTIYF	TGCGCCAGCAGCGTGACAGGGGGTAACGGAAACACCATATATTTT
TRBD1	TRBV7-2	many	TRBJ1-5	CASSLRDRVGEPQHF	TGTGCCAGCAGCTTACGGGACAGGGTTGGGGAGCCCCAGCATTTT
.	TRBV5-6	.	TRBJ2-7	CASSPDTSYEQYF	TGTGCCAGCAGCCCGGACACTTCCTACGAGCAGTACTTC
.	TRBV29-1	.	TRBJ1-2	CSGWGRRGYTF	TGCAGCGGGTGGGGGCGGAGAGGCTACACCTTC
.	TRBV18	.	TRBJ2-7	CASSTGQGEQYF	TGTGCCAGCTCAACAGGGCAGGGGGAGCAGTACTTC
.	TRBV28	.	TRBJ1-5	CASSLLSQNQPQHF	TGTGCCAGCAGTTTGTTATCCCAGAATCAGCCCCAGCATTTT
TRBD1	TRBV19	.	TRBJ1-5	CASSIEWTGWRPQHF	TGTGCCAGTAGTATAGAGTGGACAGGGTGGCGGCCCCAGCATTTT
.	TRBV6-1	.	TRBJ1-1	CASSEKYWGGAFF	TGTGCCAGCAGTGAAAAGTACTGGGGGGGCGCTTTCTTT
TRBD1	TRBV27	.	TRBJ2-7	CASSIGQGAYEQYF	TGTGCCAGCAGTATCGGACAGGGGGCCTACGAGCAGTACTTC
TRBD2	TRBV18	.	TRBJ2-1	CASSPLAGGDYNEQFF	TGTGCCAGCTCACCTCTAGCGGGGGGGGACTACAATGAGCAGTTCTTC
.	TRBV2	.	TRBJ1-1	CASTRAGTEAFF	TGTGCCAGCACCAGGGCGGGAACTGAAGCTTTCTTT
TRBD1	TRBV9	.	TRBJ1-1	CASSVGGQGFTEAFF	TGTGCCAGCAGCGTAGGGGGACAGGGGTTCACTGAAGCTTTCTTT
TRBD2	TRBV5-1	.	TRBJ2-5	CASSPGGPKETQYF	TGCGCCAGCAGCCCGGGGGGGCCTAAGGAGACCCAGTACTTC